Detailed here is one T cell receptor beta chain. Its antigen is unknown. This likely stems from a read error, as it lies one base from a far larger clone. TCRdb re-called the PCR reads with MiXCR, one entry per CDR3 protein. This sample has approximately 550,000 distinct CDR3 sequences, with about 25% found just once. The germline V gene encodes CDR1 SNHLY and CDR2 FYNNEI. The CDR3 runs to 11 residues. V was cut by 8 bases and J by 5 bases, with 8 bases left in between. The data derive from a study of molecular identifiers for immune sequencing clone quantification. Whole-study findings and limits: Whereas naive cells kept under 1% of molecules in clones above 20 RNA copies, such clones held over 97% in effectors. Sizes of clones that are highly expanded could be underestimated (if identical TCR molecules share a barcode).

This chain uses TRBV2 with TRBJ2-3; D is undetermined. Material: naive CD8+ T cells from blood, with Jurkat cell RNA spiked in. Subset reported: FACS-sorted CD8+CD4-CCR7+CD45RA+ naive T cells. The sequence was collected from a human donor in good health. Some libraries in this study had Jurkat cell RNA spiked in. CDR3 in amino acids: CASGRGDTQYF. CDR3 in DNA: TGTGCCAGCGGTCGAGGAGATACGCAGTATTTT.